This TCR beta chain was identified during a study of blood T cells in healthy people across ages. Whole-study results and caveats: The lack of PBMC sorting stopped any conclusive naive versus antigen-experienced comparison.

A second PCR, run for about 6 to 11 cycles, used a sample-barcoded 5' primer plus a J-beta primer mix. Each CDR3 protein gets one entry after TCRdb re-called the 5' RACE reads with MiXCR. The sample includes approximately 800,000 distinct CDR3 sequences, approximately 55% seen only once; the top ten take about 38%. Staff drew about 10 milliliters of peripheral blood from each donor. Germline V gene lookup returns CDR1 SQVTM and CDR2 ANQGSEA. The V gene end was trimmed by 4 bases and the J gene end by 4 bases; junction bases not matched to a gene: 7. The CDR3 has 14 residues. This clonotype has a handful of counts. Its specificity is not known.

The chain carries TRBV29-1 and TRBJ2-1; 7 positions match TRBD2. The sequencing sample was made of blood. This TCR was sampled from an elderly man in good health. The CDR3 loop reads CSVGRSSGYNEQFF. The CDR3 DNA sequence: TGCAGCGTTGGGAGGTCTAGCGGTTACAATGAGCAGTTCTTC.